This section outlines one T cell receptor (beta chain) sequence together with its context. Antigen: not known. These data are taken from a study of cytomegalovirus exposure and HLA in healthy donors. Trimming removed 7 bases at V and 6 bases at J, with 15 bases between. CDR3 size: 13 residues. Germline CDR1 is LNHDA and CDR2 is SQIVND (reference sequence). The PCR contained 60 Vbeta and 13 Jbeta primers. The data were produced by immunoSEQ multiplex PCR, yet TCRdb's version contains in-frame clones alone and is incomplete. The sample comprises 200,000 or so clones, approximately 78% of which are singletons, and 6% to 8% rests with the top ten. The study's findings and limits: At a 0.05 false discovery rate, a later analysis found 15,000 to 20,000 TCR beta sequences to be associated with HLA alleles. Cytomegalovirus association was assigned to more than 150 TCR beta chains. A link between a missense DCLRE1C variant and TCR beta V- and J-gene trimming emerged from a later analysis. Later, an analysis found that common viral pathogens appeared to be linked with several of the most significant clusters.

The source is a woman in her fifties or sixties in good health and CMV-seropositive. The V and J genes are TRBV19 and TRBJ2-5, with D tentatively TRBD2 (5 bases). The sample consisted of PBMCs. The CDR3 loop is CASKTGEGKTQYF. The CDR3 DNA is TGTGCCAGTAAGACCGGAGAGGGAAAGACCCAGTACTTC.